The 26 T cell receptor beta chains below were found in one sample sequenced in a study of CD8 T cells in Susac syndrome. RNA totalling about 0.5 to 1 ug underwent reverse transcription with random hexamers. TCRdb passed the immunoSEQ multiplex PCR reads through MiXCR, listing each CDR3 protein once. The sample lists about 120,000 distinct CDR3 sequences, 85% to 95% seen once, with approximately 0.13% in the top ten. Material: CD4+ T cells from PBMCs. The origin of the receptors is a human donor in good health.

The rearrangement links TRBV20-1 to TRBJ2-3; 9 nucleotides line up with TRBD2. V was pared by 6 bases and J by 5 bases, with 12 bases of the junction left unmatched. The CDR3 sequence is 15 residues long. Looked up from germline, CDR1 is DFQATT and CDR2 is SNEGSKA (reference sequence). The DNA for the CDR3 is TGCAGTGCCCGTCCTAGCGGGAATGCTGTAGATACGCAGTATTTT. It translates to CSARPSGNAVDTQYF.

The chain carries TRBV6-5 and TRBJ2-5; the D gene is possibly TRBD2 (5 bases). The V end lost 3 bases, the J end lost 7 bases, and 12 bases lay between the germline ends. The CDR3 is 13 amino acids. Germline V gene data show CDR1 as MNHEY and CDR2 as SVGAGI. DNA for the CDR3: TGTGCCAGCAGTTATTCCGGACTCGGGACCCAGTACTTC. It codes for CASSYSGLGTQYF.

V and J are TRBV20-1 and TRBJ1-2; TRBD1 agrees at 11 bases. Unmatched junction bases numbered 9, after V lost 3 bases and J lost 6 bases. In germline, CDR1 is DFQATT, CDR2 SNEGSKA (reference sequence). This CDR3 contains 15 residues. CDR3 region: CSASTGTGGVHGYTF. Written as DNA, the CDR3 is TGCAGTGCTAGCACCGGGACAGGGGGAGTTCATGGCTACACCTTC.

This sequence joins TRBV12-3 or TRBV12-4 and TRBJ1-2; D gene uncertain. The CDR3 runs 14 residues. V was shortened by 2 bases and J by 7 bases, with 14 bases between the two germline ends. This CDR3 reads CASSLLSPELGYTF. The CDR3 nucleotides are TGTGCCAGCAGTTTATTATCCCCGGAGCTTGGCTACACCTTC.

The CDR3 region has the DNA TGTGCCAGCAGTTTATTTTCCCGGGCCGCCTCATCCCTCCCCGGGGAGCTGTTTTTT. This codes for CASSLFSRAASSLPGELFF. The chain recombines TRBV27 with TRBJ2-2; D gene uncertain. The CDR3 runs to 19 residues. Trimming stripped 1 base from V and 6 bases from J, with 24 bases between. Germline loops: CDR1 MNHEY, CDR2 SMNVEV (reference sequence).

The CDR3: CASSPGGTGKKVGEQYF. In DNA, the CDR3 is TGTGCCAGCAGCCCGGGCGGGACAGGGAAGAAGGTAGGCGAGCAGTACTTC. The chain has TRBV5-4 and TRBJ2-7; TRBD1 matches 9 bases. Germline V gene lookup returns CDR1 SGHNT and CDR2 YYREEE (reference sequence). Unmatched junction bases numbered 17, after V lost 4 bases and J lost 6 bases. The CDR3 has 17 amino acids.

The rearrangement links TRBV7-9 to TRBJ1-5, with D possibly being TRBD1 (6 bases). This CDR3 is 16 amino acids long. Germline CDR1 SEHNR, CDR2 FQNEAQ (reference sequence). Trimming left V 9 bases short and J 0 bases short, with 18 bases between. The CDR3 nucleotides are TGTGCCAGTAGACCTTACAGGGCCCATAGCAATCAGCCCCAGCATTTT. Translating it yields CASRPYRAHSNQPQHF.

In its sample, this clonotype was seen once. The V gene is TRBV12-3 or TRBV12-4, the J gene TRBJ2-5, with D unresolved. The CDR3 extends over 14 amino acids. V lost 2 bases to trimming and J lost 3 bases, with 10 bases between them. CDR3 sequence reads: CASSLRSREETQYF. The DNA for the CDR3 is TGTGCCAGCAGTTTAAGGTCTAGAGAAGAGACCCAGTACTTC.

The chain links TRBV25-1 to TRBJ2-2; D is ambiguous. The V end lost 0 bases, the J end lost 5 bases, and 7 bases lay between the germline ends. The length of the CDR3 is 14 residues. The germline V gene encodes CDR1 MGHDK and CDR2 SYGVNS. CDR3 bases: TGTGCCAGCAGTGAATATTCTAGAACCGGGGAGCTGTTTTTT. Amino acids: CASSEYSRTGELFF. Full variable domain (missing parts from reference TRBV25-1 and TRBJ2-2): EADIYQTPRYLVIGTGKKITLECSQTMGHDKMYWYQQDPGMELHLIHYSYGVNSTEKGDLSSESTVSRIRTEHFPLTLESARPSHTSQYLCASSEYSRTGELFFGEGSRLTVL.

The chain couples TRBV6-2 or TRBV6-3 to TRBJ1-5; 7 nucleotides agree with TRBD1. Trimming cost V 2 bases and J 0 bases; bases outside gene matches: 1. Germline CDR1 and CDR2: MNHEY and SVGEGT. This CDR3 comprises 15 residues. CDR3 DNA sequence: TGTGCCAGCAGTTACCGACAGGGTAGCAATCAGCCCCAGCATTTT. It translates to CASSYRQGSNQPQHF.

The V gene is TRBV19, the J gene TRBJ1-4; TRBD1 matches 9 bases. The CDR3 is made up of 13 amino acids. Germline lookup yields CDR1 LNHDA and CDR2 SQIVND (reference sequence). The V segment lost 7 bases and the J segment 10 bases; nucleotides outside the gene matches: 7. The CDR3: CASTRGQGGKLFF. In DNA, the CDR3 is TGTGCCAGTACGAGGGGACAGGGTGGAAAACTGTTTTTT.

This rearrangement joins TRBV12-3 or TRBV12-4 to TRBJ2-7; no clear D gene. Trimming pared 5 bases from V and 2 bases from J, leaving 13 bases between. There are 14 residues in the CDR3. CDR3 in DNA: TGTGCCAGCAGTAGTCATCGGGCGGCCTACGAGCAGTACTTC. It specifies CASSSHRAAYEQYF.

The chain carries TRBV28 and TRBJ1-2; D is unresolved. Germline V gives CDR1 MDHEN, CDR2 SYDVKM. The CDR3 contains 15 residues. V lost 2 bases and J 1 base, leaving 11 bases between the germline ends. Written as DNA, the CDR3 is TGTGCCAGCAGTTTAGGGCTCGGGGATAACTATGGCTACACCTTC. Translating gives CASSLGLGDNYGYTF.

V gene TRBV14 combines with J gene TRBJ1-2; D unresolved. CDR1 SGHDN and CDR2 FVKESK come from the germline V gene. There are 15 residues in the CDR3. The V end was cut by 3 bases, the J end by 3 bases, with 14 bases between. The CDR3 spells CASSQNPSSYYGYTF. The DNA of the CDR3 is TGTGCCAGCAGCCAGAACCCGTCGTCCTACTATGGCTACACCTTC.

The chain has TRBV12-3 or TRBV12-4 and TRBJ2-1, with D hard to call. This CDR3 comprises 13 residues. Between the trimmed V and J ends, which lost 6 bases and 7 bases, there was a span of 13 bases. CDR3 sequence: CASSPKGLNEQFF. CDR3 nucleotide sequence: TGTGCCAGCAGCCCGAAGGGTTTAAATGAGCAGTTCTTC.

J is TRBJ1-2 and V is TRBV6-5, with a weak D call TRBD1 (6 bases). The CDR3 runs 12 residues. The V end was cut by 6 bases, the J end by 8 bases, with 13 bases between. Germline V gene sequence: CDR1 MNHEY, CDR2 SVGAGI. The CDR3 here is CASSPGGRGYTF. DNA for the CDR3: TGTGCCAGCAGCCCGGGGGGCCGGGGCTACACCTTC.

The gene calls are TRBV4-3 and TRBJ1-2, with 8 positions matching TRBD1. The length of the CDR3 is 16 residues. Germline V gene lookup returns CDR1 LGHNA and CDR2 YSLEER. J was trimmed by 2 bases and V by 0 bases; bases with no gene match: 5. CDR3 DNA sequence: TGCGCCAGCAGCCAAGATTTCCGGACAGGGAACTATGGCTACACCTTC. It codes for CASSQDFRTGNYGYTF.

The chain uses TRBV6-1 and TRBJ2-7; D unclear. The V end lost 7 bases, the J end lost 5 bases, and 12 bases lay between the germline ends. CDR3 length: 12 amino acids. From germline, CDR1 is MNHNS and CDR2 SASEGT. CDR3 sequence: CASILHLDEQYF. The CDR3, as DNA: TGTGCCAGCATCTTGCACTTGGACGAGCAGTACTTC.

The chain has TRBV27 and TRBJ1-5; D remains unclear. The CDR3 runs 19 residues. Per germline, CDR1 MNHEY and CDR2 SMNVEV (reference sequence). Trimming shortened V by 2 bases and J by 11 bases, and 31 bases separated the two germline ends. The DNA of the CDR3 is TGTGCCAGCAGTTTACTGTACCACCCTCTTGGGAAGCCACAAGAGGCCCAGCATTTT. Amino acids: CASSLLYHPLGKPQEAQHF.

This rearrangement joins TRBV5-1 to TRBJ2-1; D tentatively fits TRBD1 or TRBD2 (5 bases each). Trimming removed 4 bases from V and 0 bases from J, with 8 bases in between. Germline V CDR1 and CDR2: SGHRS, YFSETQ. The CDR3 covers 14 residues. CDR3 bases: TGCGCCAGCAGCCTGGGGGACTCCTACAATGAGCAGTTCTTC. This sequence encodes CASSLGDSYNEQFF.

This sequence joins TRBV15 and TRBJ2-7; 11 nucleotides match TRBD2. V gave up 6 bases and J gave up 4 bases; unmatched junction bases: 8. Looked up from germline, CDR1 is LNHNV and CDR2 is YYDKDF (reference sequence). This CDR3 spans 15 amino acids. Written as DNA, the CDR3 is TGTGCCACCAGGAAAACTAGCGGGAGTATGTACGAGCAGTACTTC. Its translation: CATRKTSGSMYEQYF.

The V and J genes are TRBV7-2 and TRBJ2-1; no clear D gene. The CDR3 totals 14 residues. The germline V gene has CDR1 SGHTA and CDR2 FQGNSA. With 2 bases removed from V and 2 bases from J, the gap between germline ends came to 7 bases. The CDR3 region is CASSLRVTYNEQFF. For the CDR3, the DNA is TGTGCCAGCAGCTTAAGGGTTACCTACAATGAGCAGTTCTTC.

The J gene is TRBJ2-1, the V gene TRBV29-1; D is uncertain. The CDR3 covers 13 residues. V was cut by 6 bases and J by 6 bases, with 15 bases left in between. Germline V gene lookup returns CDR1 SQVTM and CDR2 ANQGSEA. The CDR3 protein is CSVLGQTFNEQFF. CDR3 nucleotides: TGCAGCGTGCTCGGGCAGACATTCAATGAGCAGTTCTTC.

This chain links TRBV7-2 with TRBJ2-2, with 7 bases that match TRBD1. This CDR3 has 15 amino acids. V lost 5 bases to trimming and J lost 7 bases; unmatched junction nucleotides: 10. Germline V gives CDR1 SGHTA, CDR2 FQGNSA. CDR3 sequence reads: CASSTNRGRSGELFF. The CDR3 bases are TGTGCCAGCAGCACAAACAGGGGACGGAGCGGGGAGCTGTTTTTT.

The chain is built from TRBV4-3 and TRBJ2-2; 8 nucleotides match TRBD2. This CDR3 has 19 residues. The germline V gene has CDR1 LGHNA and CDR2 YSLEER. Trimming removed 1 base from V and 4 bases from J; junction bases left unmatched: 14. The CDR3 reads CASSQVNKAGRGSTGELFF. The CDR3 nucleotides read TGCGCCAGCAGCCAAGTCAATAAGGCCGGGAGGGGGAGCACCGGGGAGCTGTTTTTT.

This chain connects TRBV5-1 to TRBJ2-1, with 7 bases lining up with TRBD1. V lost 0 bases to trimming and J lost 10 bases; unmatched junction nucleotides: 7. Germline V gene data show CDR1 as SGHRS and CDR2 as YFSETQ. There are 14 residues in the CDR3. In nucleotides, the CDR3 is TGCGCCAGCAGCTTGGGGATTGACAGGGACGAGCAGTTCTTC. This sequence encodes CASSLGIDRDEQFF.